This T cell receptor beta chain was sequenced for a study of prognosis after radiotherapy for stage I lung cancer. Broader study findings: Shannon entropy after stereotactic body radiation therapy was lower in patients who developed distant metastases. Frequencies of TRBV and TRBJ gene use reportedly varied by whether patients had metastases.

Comment on this clonotype: Its specificity is unknown. A read error likely explains this, since a far larger clone differs by one base.

The study amplified the TCR beta CDR3 region from genomic DNA. This amplification was carried out by two rounds of multiplex PCR. During first-round PCR, primers specific to each TRBV and TRBJ gene were used. TCRdb analysed the multiplex PCR reads with MiXCR anew, one entry per CDR3 protein. The table has roughly 29,000 distinct CDR3 sequences, around 29% seen once. The TCR was taken from a donor over 45 with non-small cell lung cancer. Sequencing used PBMCs, obtained before or after stereotactic body radiation therapy (not recorded which).

In DNA form, the CDR3 reads TGTGCCAGCGTCGGGGCTAGCGGGAGGGCCGGGGAATACAATGAGCAGTTGTTC. Protein sequence: CASVGASGRAGEYNEQLF. The genes are TRBV6-1 and TRBJ2-5; 12 bases line up with TRBD2. Per germline, CDR1 MNHNS and CDR2 SASEGT. The CDR3 consists of 18 residues.